Each of the 20 T cell receptor beta chains below was sequenced from the same sample in a study of blood T cell repertoires in COVID-19 (dated by TCRdb to 2020 to 2022). Library construction relied on the immunoSEQ multiplex PCR assay. The table was pulled from immuneACCESS by TCRdb, which kept in-frame rearrangements only. Such tables lose some clones; where checked, under half of the loss comes from unresolved V genes, and the rest has no known cause. The sample yields roughly 110,000 clones; 85% were counted once. Of the sample, 1.4% to 1.5% falls within the top ten clones. Source material: peripheral blood. These receptors came from a man in his forties or fifties with acute or convalescent COVID-19.

J is TRBJ1-4 and V is TRBV6-6; D gene uncertain. The CDR3 has 14 residues. Between the trimmed V and J ends, which lost 2 bases and 0 bases, there was a span of 4 bases. The germline V gene encodes CDR1 MNHNY and CDR2 SVGAGI (reference sequence). The CDR3 DNA sequence: TGTGCCAGCAGTTACGGCTCAACTAATGAAAAACTGTTTTTT. Its protein is CASSYGSTNEKLFF.

The gene calls are TRBV4-3 and TRBJ2-7; D remains unclear. Trimming took off 1 base at V and 5 bases at J, with 12 bases between the two ends. This CDR3 is 14 amino acids long. Germline V gives CDR1 LGHNA, CDR2 YSLEER. The CDR3 region has the DNA TGCGCCAGCAGCCAAGCCGGGTTTTGGCACGAGCAGTACTTC. Its protein is CASSQAGFWHEQYF.

The chain has TRBV5-4 and TRBJ2-1; 12 nucleotides agree with TRBD1. Germline trimming cut 4 bases from V and 7 bases from J; bases unmatched to any gene: 15. The CDR3 is 18 amino acids. In germline, CDR1 is SGHNT, CDR2 YYREEE (reference sequence). Here the CDR3 reads CASSVNFPGTGGLNEQFF. The DNA for the CDR3 is TGTGCCAGCAGCGTCAACTTTCCCGGGACAGGGGGCTTGAATGAGCAGTTCTTC.

This clone was counted only a few times. The chain is built from TRBV4-1 and TRBJ1-2; D perhaps matches TRBD1 (6 bases). The V end was cut by 4 bases, the J end by 3 bases, with 9 bases between. There are 13 residues in the CDR3. CDR1 MGHRA and CDR2 YSYEKL come from the germline V gene. The CDR3 is CASSPGQHYGYTF. CDR3 nucleotides: TGCGCCAGCAGCCCTGGACAGCACTATGGCTACACCTTC.

The rearrangement links TRBV7-9 to TRBJ2-3, with 11 bases fitting TRBD2. V was pared by 1 base and J by 7 bases, with 7 bases of the junction left unmatched. The germline V gene has CDR1 SEHNR and CDR2 FQNEAQ (reference sequence). CDR3 length: 16 amino acids. The CDR3: CASSLEGLAERYTQYF. The DNA for the CDR3 is TGTGCCAGCAGCTTAGAGGGACTAGCGGAGAGATATACGCAGTATTTT.

The chain carries TRBV28 and TRBJ1-2; 8 bases agree with TRBD1. Trimming at V came to 5 bases and at J to 7 bases, leaving 9 bases not matched to a gene. CDR1 and CDR2 (germline): MDHEN, SYDVKM. The CDR3 spans 14 residues. The CDR3 loop reads CASSPHPTGAGYTF. The CDR3, as DNA: TGTGCCAGCAGTCCCCACCCGACAGGGGCTGGCTACACCTTC.

V is TRBV11-2 and J is TRBJ2-3, with 7 bases identical to TRBD2. Germline values: CDR1 SGHAT, CDR2 FQNNGV. V was clipped by 2 bases and J by 2 bases; unmatched bases: 4. The CDR3 is 15 residues long. CDR3: CASSLLGTNTDTQYF. In DNA, the CDR3 is TGTGCCAGCAGCTTATTAGGGACTAACACAGATACGCAGTATTTT.

The genes are TRBV2 and TRBJ2-5; D unclear. Looked up from germline, CDR1 is SNHLY and CDR2 is FYNNEI. The CDR3 spans 12 residues. V lost 1 base, J lost 7 bases, and 7 bases lay in between. The CDR3 is CASSEGPGTQYF. The CDR3 nucleotides are TGTGCCAGCAGTGAAGGGCCGGGGACCCAGTACTTC.

The rearrangement uses TRBV2 and TRBJ2-5, with D unclear. With 7 bases removed from V and 2 bases from J, the gap between germline ends came to 8 bases. Germline V gives CDR1 SNHLY, CDR2 FYNNEI. The CDR3 has 12 amino acids. In DNA, the CDR3 is TGTGCCAGCAAACGAGATCAAGAGACCCAGTACTTC. It specifies CASKRDQETQYF.

The genes are TRBV5-4 and TRBJ2-3; D gene uncertain. The CDR3 is 13 amino acids. Germline V CDR1 and CDR2: SGHNT, YYREEE (reference sequence). The V end lost 5 bases, the J end lost 1 base, and 8 bases lay between the germline ends. CDR3 protein: CASRQGGTDTQYF. As DNA, the CDR3 is TGTGCCAGCAGACAAGGAGGCACAGATACGCAGTATTTT.

The chain recombines TRBV5-1 with TRBJ1-2, with D possibly being TRBD1 (5 bases). This CDR3 is built from 15 residues. CDR1 SGHRS and CDR2 YFSETQ come from the germline V gene. The V end was cut by 0 bases, the J end by 4 bases, with 13 bases between. CDR3 sequence reads: CASSLGMGPGYGYTF. DNA of the CDR3: TGCGCCAGCAGCTTGGGTATGGGGCCGGGCTATGGCTACACCTTC.

The rearrangement links TRBV14 to TRBJ2-2, with 8 positions matching TRBD1. Germline trimming cut 5 bases from V and 0 bases from J; bases unmatched to any gene: 5. The CDR3 is made up of 16 amino acids. In germline, CDR1 is SGHDN, CDR2 FVKESK. CDR3: CASSSRTGSNTGELFF. In DNA form, the CDR3 reads TGTGCCAGCAGCTCCCGGACAGGGTCGAACACCGGGGAGCTGTTTTTT.

This chain connects TRBV21-1 to TRBJ1-6. TRBV21-1 is deemed a pseudogene. This CDR3 is built from 19 residues. The CDR3 region is CASSKVSDSAGLLNSPLHF. CDR3 nucleotides: TGTGCCAGCAGCAAAGTCTCGGATTCGGCGGGCTTGCTGAATTCACCCCTCCACTTT.

The CDR3 loop reads CASSFGQAGQPQHF. CDR3 in DNA: TGTGCCAGCAGCTTCGGACAGGCGGGACAGCCCCAGCATTTT. The rearrangement uses TRBV7-9 and TRBJ1-5; 7 bases are a match to TRBD1. Germline CDR1 SEHNR, CDR2 FQNEAQ (reference sequence). Trimming took 3 bases from V and 7 from J; bases not matched to a gene: 6. This CDR3 is 14 amino acids long.

The chain joins TRBV7-9 to TRBJ1-2, with D perhaps matching TRBD1 (6 bases). Germline assignment: CDR1 SEHNR and CDR2 FQNEAQ (reference sequence). V lost 5 bases and J 7 bases, leaving 17 bases between the germline ends. This CDR3 spans 14 amino acids. Here the CDR3 reads CASSPWTDLTGYTF. DNA for the CDR3: TGTGCCAGCAGCCCTTGGACAGATTTAACTGGCTACACCTTC. The variable domain in full, completed from reference TRBV7-9 and TRBJ1-2, reads DTGVSQNPRHKITKRGQNVTFRCDPISEHNRLYWYRQTLGQGPEFLTYFQNEAQLEKSRLLSDRFSAERPKGSFSTLEIQRTEQGDSAMYLCASSPWTDLTGYTFGSGTRLTVV.

This rearrangement joins TRBV4-2 to TRBJ1-5; TRBD1 might be the D (5 bases). Trimming removed 0 bases from V and 9 bases from J, with 18 bases in between. Germline V CDR1 and CDR2: LGHNA, YNFKEQ. This CDR3 is 16 amino acids long. CDR3 coding DNA: TGTGCCAGCAGCCAAGAGTTAGGAGGGGAGGGTTGGCCCCAGCATTTT. Its protein is CASSQELGGEGWPQHF.

The chain is built from TRBV27 and TRBJ2-2; 9 bases align to TRBD1. The CDR3 runs 16 residues. The ends lost 5 bases at V and 1 base at J; junction bases unmatched: 5. CDR1 and CDR2 (germline): MNHEY, SMNVEV (reference sequence). The CDR3 nucleotides are TGTGCCAGCAGTAACCAGGGACAGGGGAACACCGGGGAGCTGTTTTTT. Encoded protein: CASSNQGQGNTGELFF.

This clone has a handful of counts. The chain uses TRBV19 and TRBJ1-5; D possibly corresponds to TRBD1 (5 bases). V was cut by 0 bases and J by 4 bases, with 7 bases left in between. Per germline, CDR1 LNHDA and CDR2 SQIVND (reference sequence). The CDR3 is made up of 14 amino acids. The CDR3 reads CASSIDRGNQPQHF. The CDR3 DNA sequence: TGTGCCAGTAGTATAGATCGGGGGAATCAGCCCCAGCATTTT.

The J gene is TRBJ1-4, the V gene TRBV18; D not resolved. V lost 4 bases, J lost 5 bases, and 11 bases lay in between. CDR3 length equals 14 residues. Germline loops: CDR1 KGHSH, CDR2 LQKENI. The CDR3: CASSRPPLNEKLFF. In DNA form, the CDR3 reads TGTGCCAGCTCACGACCCCCTCTAAATGAAAAACTGTTTTTT.

This clone was detected only once. The chain couples TRBV24-1 to TRBJ2-3; D perhaps matches TRBD2 (5 bases). This CDR3 comprises 14 residues. The V gene's germline CDR1 is KGHDR and CDR2 SFDVKD. V shed 4 bases and J shed 4 bases, with 11 bases lying between them. The CDR3 coding sequence is TGTGCCACCAGTGACAGTGGGAGATCAGATACGCAGTATTTT. It is translated as CATSDSGRSDTQYF.